The sequence of this TCR beta chain was determined in a study of T cells after yellow fever vaccination. This clonotype was counted only a few times. Its target is unknown. UMIs were added to TCR cDNA along with a universal primer site when it was made by 5'RACE template switching. Each CDR3 protein gets one entry after TCRdb re-called the 5' RACE reads with MiXCR. The sample consists of 450,000 to 550,000 distinct CDR3 sequences, about a fifth of them appearing once. The V and J ends lost 2 bases and 3 bases respectively, with 9 bases between them. This CDR3 is 14 amino acids long. In germline, CDR1 is MNHEY, CDR2 SVGAGI. Study-wide results and caveats: FACS-sorted repertoires could harbor abundant contaminating bulk-population clonotypes. Reappearance after the booster was observed for most primary-vaccination clones (roughly 97% CD4, roughly 90% CD8). The secondary T-cell response peaked on day 5, not day 15, but was weaker.

The chain links TRBV6-5 to TRBJ2-3; D unclear. This clonotype originated in a man aged 18-30 years who received the YFV17D yellow fever vaccine. The sample was PBMCs, taken around 3 weeks after the first yellow fever vaccination. The CDR3 protein is CASSYLIPTDTQYF. The CDR3 DNA sequence: TGTGCCAGCAGTTACCTAATTCCGACAGATACGCAGTATTTT.